This TCR beta chain was sequenced for a study of low-dose radiotherapy and immunotherapy resistance in tumors. Study-wide context: Dosing of intravenous cyclophosphamide at 200 mg/m2 occurred every two weeks and took place one day prior to radiation and immunotherapy.

TRAV- and TRBV-specific primers were used for first-strand cDNA, which covered alpha and beta chains. The TCRs were subjected to amplification over approximately 20 PCR cycles employing a constant-region primer in conjunction with a V-primer adapter. Amplifying the isolated mRNA was done by in vitro transcription. TCRdb re-called the reads through MiXCR, storing one row per CDR3 protein. The data hold tens of thousands of distinct CDR3 sequences, with 18% observed a single time. CDR1 and CDR2 from the germline V gene are GTSNPN and SVGIG (reference sequence). Trimming took off 0 bases at V and 1 base at J, with 14 bases between the two ends. The CDR3 has 16 residues. The time point denotes: before trial treatment. In the RACIN dose-escalation trial, donors got nivolumab plus ipilimumab with aspirin, cyclophosphamide and radiotherapy.

The chain employs TRBV30 and TRBJ2-3; D call uncertain. The material was PBMCs, obtained before treatment. This receptor was identified in a male donor with prostate cancer. DNA of the CDR3: TGTGCCTGGAGTGTAATCTCTGGAACAGGCACAGATACGCAGTATTTT. Amino acid sequence: CAWSVISGTGTDTQYF.